Listed here are 4 T cell receptor beta chains from one sample, sequenced in a study of T cell repertoires in cytomegalovirus infection. TCRdb re-analysed the reads in MiXCR, keeping a single row per CDR3 protein. The table includes a few hundred thousand distinct CDR3 sequences, about a sixth detected once. The material sequenced was CD8+ T cells from PBMCs. These receptors came from a human donor in good health (CMV status not recorded). Some clones in this sample may be carry-over from other donors' samples.

This clonotype has only a few counts. This chain joins TRBV5-5 and TRBJ2-7, with D unresolved. Trimming removed 2 bases at V and 1 base at J, with 16 bases between. The CDR3 is made up of 16 amino acids. Per germline, CDR1 SGHKS and CDR2 YYEKEE (reference sequence). The CDR3 protein is CASSFHRDRPSYEQYF. CDR3 coding DNA: TGTGCCAGCAGCTTCCACCGAGACCGGCCATCCTACGAGCAGTACTTC.

In its sample, this clonotype was seen a few times. The chain uses TRBV4-1 and TRBJ2-7, with 7 bases fitting TRBD2. Germline assignment: CDR1 MGHRA and CDR2 YSYEKL. This CDR3 is 14 amino acids long. The junction had 6 bases not matched to a gene; V was cut back by 3 bases and J by 4 bases. CDR3 sequence (DNA): TGCGCCAGCAGCCAGACTAGCCCCGCATACGAGCAGTACTTC. Amino acids: CASSQTSPAYEQYF.

This clonotype was observed at least ten times. V usage is TRBV7-2 and J usage is TRBJ1-1, with D uncertain. Trimming removed 1 base at V and 1 base at J, with 10 bases between. CDR1 SGHTA and CDR2 FQGNSA come from the germline V gene. This CDR3 is built from 15 residues. The chain's CDR3 is CASSLGRPKNTEAFF. CDR3 DNA sequence: TGTGCCAGCAGCTTAGGGCGACCTAAGAACACTGAAGCTTTCTTT.

This clonotype was recorded many times. The chain joins TRBV7-9 to TRBJ2-5, with no clear D. The CDR3 is 11 residues long. The V end was cut by 1 base, the J end by 10 bases, with 7 bases between. Germline lookup yields CDR1 SEHNR and CDR2 FQNEAQ (reference sequence). As DNA, the CDR3 is TGTGCCAGCAGCTTAGGTCCAGTCCAGTACTTC. Amino acid sequence: CASSLGPVQYF.